Presented here are 21 T cell receptor beta chains from one specimen sequenced in a study of cytotoxic CD8 clonotypes in ibrutinib-treated CLL. Sequencing was performed with immunoSEQ multiplex PCR; in TCRdb, only in-frame clones are kept and a portion is missing. The sample holds about 140,000 clones; roughly 80% are singletons and the top ten take about 27%. The sample was PBMCs, taken after 12 months of ibrutinib treatment. All receptors derive from a human donor with chronic lymphocytic leukemia.

This clone was detected once. CDR3 sequence: CASSVALGRDTQYF. DNA for the CDR3: TGTGCCAGCAGCGTGGCCCTGGGGAGGGATACGCAGTATTTT. This rearrangement joins TRBV5-4 to TRBJ2-3; D perhaps matches TRBD2 (6 bases). Between the trimmed V and J ends, which lost 4 bases and 6 bases, there was a span of 15 bases. Germline CDR1 and CDR2: SGHNT and YYREEE (reference sequence). This CDR3 is 14 amino acids long. Combining the CDR3 with reference TRBV5-4 and TRBJ2-3 gives the whole variable domain ETGVTQSPTHLIKTRGQQVTLRCSSQSGHNTVSWYQQALGQGPQFIFQYYREEENGRGNFPPRFSGLQFPNYSSELNVNALELDDSALYLCASSVALGRDTQYFGPGTRLTVL.

DNA of the CDR3: TGCGCCAGCAGCCAAGAACAGGGCTATGGCTACACCTTC. Its protein is CASSQEQGYGYTF. The V gene is TRBV4-1, the J gene TRBJ1-2; D may be TRBD1 (6 bases). V lost 0 bases and J 4 bases, leaving 6 bases between the germline ends. The V gene's germline CDR1 is MGHRA and CDR2 YSYEKL. CDR3 length: 13 residues.

V is TRBV7-8 and J is TRBJ1-3, with 8 nucleotides matching TRBD1. V trimming: 5 bases; J trimming: 0 bases; junction bases outside the gene matches: 6. This CDR3 has 16 amino acids. Germline CDR1 is SGHVS and CDR2 is FQNEAQ. The CDR3 DNA follows: TGTGCCAGCAGCGTGGGACAGGTTATCTCTGGAAACACCATATATTTT. As protein: CASSVGQVISGNTIYF.

The chain combines TRBV5-6 with TRBJ2-5, with D tentatively TRBD1 (5 bases). Germline V gene data show CDR1 as SGHDT and CDR2 as YYEEEE. The CDR3 contains 14 residues. Trimming cost V 0 bases and J 7 bases, with 13 bases left between them. CDR3 nucleotides: TGTGCCAGCAGCTTGGGTCAGGGTATAGGGACCCAGTACTTC. Translated, it gives CASSLGQGIGTQYF.

This rearrangement joins TRBV2 to TRBJ1-1, with 7 bases aligning to TRBD1. This CDR3 is built from 15 residues. CDR1 and CDR2 from the germline V gene are SNHLY and FYNNEI. Trimming removed 6 bases from V and 1 base from J; junction bases left unmatched: 8. The CDR3 spells CASSAMTGTNTEAFF. As DNA, the CDR3 is TGTGCCAGCAGCGCGATGACAGGGACGAACACTGAAGCTTTCTTT.

The genes are TRBV5-6 and TRBJ2-7; maybe TRBD2 (6 bases). Germline CDR1 SGHDT, CDR2 YYEEEE. The CDR3 contains 13 residues. Trimming shortened V by 2 bases and J by 5 bases, and 11 bases separated the two germline ends. The CDR3 nucleotides are TGTGCCAGCAGCTTCGGGGGTTCTCACGAGCAGTACTTC. Its translation is CASSFGGSHEQYF.

V usage is TRBV20-1 and J usage is TRBJ2-3; D not resolved. Trimming pared 0 bases from V and 7 bases from J, leaving 5 bases between. CDR1 and CDR2 from the germline V gene are DFQATT and SNEGSKA (reference sequence). The CDR3 is 11 amino acids. CDR3 protein: CSARDQNTQYF. CDR3 in DNA: TGCAGTGCTAGAGACCAAAATACGCAGTATTTT.

This chain connects TRBV7-2 to TRBJ1-2; 12 bases line up with TRBD1. The CDR3 has 16 amino acids. The trim removed 0 bases at V and 4 bases at J, leaving 3 bases unmatched. CDR1 is SGHTA and CDR2 is FQGNSA in the germline V gene. The CDR3 nucleotides read TGTGCCAGCAGCTTAGCCCCGGGACAGGGGGCCTATGGCTACACCTTC. This encodes CASSLAPGQGAYGYTF.

This clone was recorded many times. The CDR3 DNA follows: TGTGCCAGCAGCTTCACTACCTACGAGCAGTACTTC. It codes for CASSFTTYEQYF. The chain joins TRBV7-2 to TRBJ2-7; D gene unclear. CDR1 and CDR2 from the germline V gene are SGHTA and FQGNSA. The CDR3 totals 12 residues. Trimming removed 3 bases at V and 2 bases at J, with 5 bases between. Using reference TRBV7-2 and TRBJ2-7 for the parts outside the CDR3, the full variable domain is GAGVSQSPSNKVTEKGKDVELRCDPISGHTALYWYRQSLGQGLEFLIYFQGNSAPDKSGLPSDRFSAERTGGSVSTLTIQRTQQEDSAVYLCASSFTTYEQYFGPGTRLTVT.

The chain joins TRBV4-1 to TRBJ2-1, with TRBD1 matching 9 bases. The CDR3 has 17 residues. Germline V gene sequence: CDR1 MGHRA, CDR2 YSYEKL. The V gene end was trimmed by 2 bases and the J gene end by 8 bases; junction bases not matched to a gene: 13. The CDR3 DNA sequence: TGCGCCAGCAGCCAATACCAACCGGGACAGGGTCCGCATGAGCAGTTCTTC. It translates to CASSQYQPGQGPHEQFF.

The chain couples TRBV6-4 to TRBJ2-1, with D possibly TRBD2 on 7 matching bases. The CDR3 covers 15 residues. Trimming removed 11 bases from V and 0 bases from J, with 17 bases in between. Germline V lookup: CDR1 MRHNA, CDR2 SNTAGT. CDR3 bases: TGTGCCGAAGGGGGGGGCCTGCACTCCTACAATGAGCAGTTCTTC. Protein sequence: CAEGGGLHSYNEQFF.

This chain links TRBV30 with TRBJ2-7, with TRBD1 identical over 7 bases. The trim removed 5 bases at V and 3 bases at J, leaving 13 bases unmatched. This CDR3 contains 15 residues. Germline CDR1 and CDR2: GTSNPN and SVGIG (reference sequence). The CDR3 nucleotides are TGTGCCTGGGCAAAAGAGGACAGGATAATCTACGAGCAGTACTTC. Translated, it gives CAWAKEDRIIYEQYF.

The chain joins TRBV7-2 to TRBJ2-5; 8 bases match TRBD1. J was trimmed by 5 bases and V by 6 bases; bases with no gene match: 8. This CDR3 comprises 14 residues. Germline V CDR1 and CDR2: SGHTA, FQGNSA. The CDR3 DNA reads TGTGCCAGCAGACAGGGGGTGGCAATCGAGACCCAGTACTTC. This encodes CASRQGVAIETQYF.

Only one count was recorded for this clone. This sequence joins TRBV4-1 and TRBJ1-2, with D maybe TRBD1 (6 bases). This CDR3 is 15 amino acids long. V dropped 0 bases and J dropped 6 bases, with 14 bases sitting between them. Germline loops: CDR1 MGHRA, CDR2 YSYEKL. The CDR3 is CASSQERYRENGYTF. CDR3 nucleotides: TGCGCCAGCAGCCAAGAACGATACAGGGAGAATGGCTACACCTTC.

This clone was seen more than once but under ten times. This rearrangement joins TRBV27 to TRBJ1-6, with D unclear. Trimming left V 3 bases short and J 6 bases short, with 12 bases between. The CDR3 is made up of 15 amino acids. Looked up from germline, CDR1 is MNHEY and CDR2 is SMNVEV (reference sequence). CDR3 bases: TGTGCCAGCAGTTTCCAGACGGCTCTTAATTCACCCCTCCACTTT. This translates into CASSFQTALNSPLHF.

DNA for the CDR3: TGTGCCAGCAGTTTCCGTCGCTTCTCTGGGGCCAACGTCCTGACTTTC. Residues: CASSFRRFSGANVLTF. V gene TRBV27 combines with J gene TRBJ2-6; D call uncertain. There are 16 residues in the CDR3. The germline CDR1 and CDR2 sequences are MNHEY and SMNVEV (reference sequence). V lost 3 bases and J 0 bases, leaving 9 bases between the germline ends.

V gene TRBV30 combines with J gene TRBJ2-1; no clear D gene. Germline V gene data show CDR1 as GTSNPN and CDR2 as SVGIG (reference sequence). V lost 3 bases and J lost 4, with 7 bases in between. The CDR3 has 12 residues. The CDR3, as DNA: TGTGCCTGGAGAGTGCGGTACAATGAGCAGTTCTTC. Protein sequence: CAWRVRYNEQFF.

J is TRBJ1-2 and V is TRBV6-1; the D gene is possibly TRBD1 (6 bases). The CDR3 spans 14 residues. Looked up from germline, CDR1 is MNHNS and CDR2 is SASEGT. Trimming removed 2 bases at V and 4 bases at J, with 11 bases between. CDR3 nucleotide sequence: TGTGCCAGCAGTGAACAGGAGGGGGTCTATGGCTACACCTTC. Residues: CASSEQEGVYGYTF.

The chain joins TRBV13 to TRBJ2-3; D gene uncertain. CDR1 PRHDT and CDR2 FYEKMQ come from the germline V gene (reference sequence). V was pared by 4 bases and J by 2 bases, with 13 bases between. The CDR3 is made up of 15 amino acids. The CDR3 loop is CASSSVAFNTDTQYF. Here the CDR3 DNA reads TGTGCCAGCAGCTCCGTAGCTTTCAACACAGATACGCAGTATTTT.

The chain couples TRBV19 to TRBJ1-2, with D uncertain. The CDR3 has 12 amino acids. From germline, CDR1 is LNHDA and CDR2 SQIVND (reference sequence). V dropped 8 bases and J dropped 3 bases, with 10 bases sitting between them. The CDR3 DNA is TGTGCCAGTCACGACTTATACTATGGCTACACCTTC. It is translated as CASHDLYYGYTF. Full variable domain (outside the CDR3, taken from reference TRBV19 and TRBJ1-2): DGGITQSPKYLFRKEGQNVTLSCEQNLNHDAMYWYRQDPGQGLRLIYYSQIVNDFQKGDIAEGYSVSREKKESFPLTVTSAQKNPTAFYLCASHDLYYGYTFGSGTRLTVV.

This clone was observed a few times. J is TRBJ2-7 and V is TRBV30; D is tentatively TRBD1 or TRBD2 (5 bases each). V lost 5 bases, J lost 3 bases, and 8 bases lay in between. Germline CDR1 and CDR2: GTSNPN and SVGIG (reference sequence). CDR3 length: 11 amino acids. The CDR3 DNA follows: TGTGCCTGGGGGGACGGCTACGAGCAGTACTTC. Encoded protein: CAWGDGYEQYF.